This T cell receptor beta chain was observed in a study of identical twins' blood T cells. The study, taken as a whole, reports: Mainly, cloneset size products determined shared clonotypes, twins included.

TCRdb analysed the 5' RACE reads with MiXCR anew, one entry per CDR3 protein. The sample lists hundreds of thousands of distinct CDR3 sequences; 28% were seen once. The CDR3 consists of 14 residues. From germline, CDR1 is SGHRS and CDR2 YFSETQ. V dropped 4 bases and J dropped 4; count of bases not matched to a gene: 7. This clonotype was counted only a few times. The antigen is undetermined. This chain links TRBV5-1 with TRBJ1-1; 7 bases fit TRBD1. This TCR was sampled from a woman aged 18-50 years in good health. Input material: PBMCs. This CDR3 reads CASSARQGTTEAFF. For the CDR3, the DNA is TGCGCCAGCAGCGCCCGACAGGGTACCACTGAAGCTTTCTTT.